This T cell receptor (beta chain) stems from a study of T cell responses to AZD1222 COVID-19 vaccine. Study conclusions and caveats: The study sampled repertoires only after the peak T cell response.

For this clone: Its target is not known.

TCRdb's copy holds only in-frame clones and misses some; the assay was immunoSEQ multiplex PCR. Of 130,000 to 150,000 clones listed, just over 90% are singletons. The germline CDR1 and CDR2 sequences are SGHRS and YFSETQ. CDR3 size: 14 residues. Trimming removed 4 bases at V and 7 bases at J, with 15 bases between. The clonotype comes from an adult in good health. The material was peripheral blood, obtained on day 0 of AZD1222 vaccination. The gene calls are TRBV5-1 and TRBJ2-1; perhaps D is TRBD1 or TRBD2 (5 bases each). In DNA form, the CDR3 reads TGCGCCAGCAGCCCTGGACGGGGCCTGAATGAGCAGTTCTTC. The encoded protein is CASSPGRGLNEQFF.